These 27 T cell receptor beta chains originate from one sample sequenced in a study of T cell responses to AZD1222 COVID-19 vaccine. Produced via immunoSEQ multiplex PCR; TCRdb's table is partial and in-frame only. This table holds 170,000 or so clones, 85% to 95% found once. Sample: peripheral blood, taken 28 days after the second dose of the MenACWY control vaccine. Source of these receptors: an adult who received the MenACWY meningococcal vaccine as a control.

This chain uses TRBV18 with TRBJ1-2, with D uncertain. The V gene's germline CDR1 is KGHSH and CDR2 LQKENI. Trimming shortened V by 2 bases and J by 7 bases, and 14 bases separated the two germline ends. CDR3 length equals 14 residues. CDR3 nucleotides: TGTGCCAGCTCACCATCACTTATCACGGGTGGCTACACCTTC. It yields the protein CASSPSLITGGYTF.

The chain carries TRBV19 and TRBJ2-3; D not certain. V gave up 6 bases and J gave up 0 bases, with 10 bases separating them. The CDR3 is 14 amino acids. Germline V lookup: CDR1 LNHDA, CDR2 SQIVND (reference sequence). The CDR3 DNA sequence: TGTGCCAGTAGGGCCTCTTCTAGCACAGATACGCAGTATTTT. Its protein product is CASRASSSTDTQYF.

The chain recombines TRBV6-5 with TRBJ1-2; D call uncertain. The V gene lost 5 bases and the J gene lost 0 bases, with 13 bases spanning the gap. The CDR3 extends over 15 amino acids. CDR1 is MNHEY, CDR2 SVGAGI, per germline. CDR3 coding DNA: TGTGCCAGCAGTAGTCCACAGTTAGCTAACTATGGCTACACCTTC. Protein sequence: CASSSPQLANYGYTF.

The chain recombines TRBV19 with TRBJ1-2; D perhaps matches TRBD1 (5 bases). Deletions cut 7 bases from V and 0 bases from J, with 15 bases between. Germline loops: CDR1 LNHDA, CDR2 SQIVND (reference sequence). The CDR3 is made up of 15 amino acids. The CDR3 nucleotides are TGTGCCAGTAATCCCTCCGGGGGGACTAACTATGGCTACACCTTC. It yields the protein CASNPSGGTNYGYTF.

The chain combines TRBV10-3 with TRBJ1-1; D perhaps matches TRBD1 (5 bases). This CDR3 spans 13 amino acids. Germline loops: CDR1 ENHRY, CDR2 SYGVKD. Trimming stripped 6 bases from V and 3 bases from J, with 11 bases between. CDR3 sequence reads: CAISAGMDTEAFF. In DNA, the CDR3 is TGTGCCATCAGCGCAGGGATGGACACTGAAGCTTTCTTT.

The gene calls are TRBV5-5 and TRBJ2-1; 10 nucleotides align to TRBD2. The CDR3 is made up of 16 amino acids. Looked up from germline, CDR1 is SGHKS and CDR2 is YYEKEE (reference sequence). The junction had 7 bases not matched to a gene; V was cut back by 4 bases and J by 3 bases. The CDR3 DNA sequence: TGTGCCAGCAGCGCGAGGACTAGCGGATACTACAATGAGCAGTTCTTC. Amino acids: CASSARTSGYYNEQFF. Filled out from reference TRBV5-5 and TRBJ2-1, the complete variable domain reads DAGVTQSPTHLIKTRGQQVTLRCSPISGHKSVSWYQQVLGQGPQFIFQYYEKEERGRGNFPDRFSARQFPNYSSELNVNALLLGDSALYLCASSARTSGYYNEQFFGPGTRLTVL.

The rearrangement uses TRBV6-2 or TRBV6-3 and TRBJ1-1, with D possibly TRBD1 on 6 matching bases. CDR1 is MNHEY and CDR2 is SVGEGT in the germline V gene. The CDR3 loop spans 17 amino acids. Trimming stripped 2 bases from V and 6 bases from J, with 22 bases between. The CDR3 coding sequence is TGTGCCAGCAGTTACCTTCGGCGGGGCAGGGGTCTCGCTGAAGCTTTCTTT. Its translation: CASSYLRRGRGLAEAFF.

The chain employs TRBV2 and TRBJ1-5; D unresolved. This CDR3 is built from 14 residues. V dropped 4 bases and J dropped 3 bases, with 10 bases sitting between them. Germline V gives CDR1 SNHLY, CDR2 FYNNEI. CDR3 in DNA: TGTGCCAGCAGTGGAAGTCAGCCCAATCAGCCCCAGCATTTT. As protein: CASSGSQPNQPQHF.

CDR3 sequence reads: CASSSRRADTEAFF. The CDR3 DNA reads TGTGCCAGCAGCTCCCGGCGGGCGGACACTGAAGCTTTCTTT. V gene TRBV13 combines with J gene TRBJ1-1; the D is unclear. This CDR3 is 14 amino acids long. Trimming removed 4 bases from V and 3 bases from J, with 12 bases in between. Germline values: CDR1 PRHDT, CDR2 FYEKMQ (reference sequence).

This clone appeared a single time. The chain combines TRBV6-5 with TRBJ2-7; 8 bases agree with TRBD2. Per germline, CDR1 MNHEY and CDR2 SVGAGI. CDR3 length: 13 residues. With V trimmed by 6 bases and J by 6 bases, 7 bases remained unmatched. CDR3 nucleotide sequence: TGTGCCAGCAGGTCGCGGGGGGCCCTCGAGCAGTACTTC. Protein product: CASRSRGALEQYF.

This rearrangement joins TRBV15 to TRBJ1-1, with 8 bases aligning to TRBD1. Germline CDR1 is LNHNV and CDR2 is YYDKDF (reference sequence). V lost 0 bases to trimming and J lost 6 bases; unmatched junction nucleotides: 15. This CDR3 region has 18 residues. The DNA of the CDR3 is TGTGCCACCAGCAGAGATCAAGAGACAGGGGTTTTTCGGGCTGAAGCTTTCTTT. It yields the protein CATSRDQETGVFRAEAFF.

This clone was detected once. The CDR3 region has the DNA TGTGCCAGCAGTTTAAAAGTCGTGGGGGGCTCGACGAACACTGAAGCTTTCTTT. Its protein is CASSLKVVGGSTNTEAFF. V gene TRBV27 combines with J gene TRBJ1-1, with TRBD1 as a possible D gene (6 bases). V shed 2 bases and J shed 1 base, with 20 bases lying between them. This CDR3 has 18 residues. Per germline, CDR1 MNHEY and CDR2 SMNVEV (reference sequence).

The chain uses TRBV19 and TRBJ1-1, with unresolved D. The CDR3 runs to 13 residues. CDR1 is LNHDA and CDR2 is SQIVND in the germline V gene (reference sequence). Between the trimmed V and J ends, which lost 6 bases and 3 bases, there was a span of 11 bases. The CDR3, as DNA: TGTGCCAGTAGGTTAGTAGGGCACACTGAAGCTTTCTTT. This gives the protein CASRLVGHTEAFF.

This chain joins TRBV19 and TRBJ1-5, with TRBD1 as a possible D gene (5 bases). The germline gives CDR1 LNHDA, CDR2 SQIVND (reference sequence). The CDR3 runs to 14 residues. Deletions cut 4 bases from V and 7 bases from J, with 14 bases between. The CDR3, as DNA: TGTGCCAGTAGTACGCAGGGTCCCGGGCAGCCCCAGCATTTT. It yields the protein CASSTQGPGQPQHF.

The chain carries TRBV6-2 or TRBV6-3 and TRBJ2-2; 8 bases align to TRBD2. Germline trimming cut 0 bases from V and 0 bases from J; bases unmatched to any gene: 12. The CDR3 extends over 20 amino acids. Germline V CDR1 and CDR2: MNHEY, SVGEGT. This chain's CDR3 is CASSYSMSGGSLANTGELFF. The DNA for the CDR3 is TGTGCCAGCAGTTACTCGATGAGCGGGGGATCACTCGCGAACACCGGGGAGCTGTTTTTT.

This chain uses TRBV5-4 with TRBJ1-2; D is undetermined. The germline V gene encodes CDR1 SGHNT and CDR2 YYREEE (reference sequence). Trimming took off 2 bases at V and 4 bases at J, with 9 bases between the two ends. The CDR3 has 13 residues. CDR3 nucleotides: TGTGCCAGCAGCTTACGGACGGCCTATGGCTACACCTTC. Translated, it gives CASSLRTAYGYTF.

The CDR3 loop is CASLLEVLNTEAFF. CDR3 coding DNA: TGTGCCAGCTTATTGGAGGTTCTGAACACTGAAGCTTTCTTT. The chain recombines TRBV2 with TRBJ1-1; D not resolved. The CDR3 sequence is 14 residues long. Germline loops: CDR1 SNHLY, CDR2 FYNNEI. The V end was cut by 8 bases, the J end by 0 bases, with 13 bases between.

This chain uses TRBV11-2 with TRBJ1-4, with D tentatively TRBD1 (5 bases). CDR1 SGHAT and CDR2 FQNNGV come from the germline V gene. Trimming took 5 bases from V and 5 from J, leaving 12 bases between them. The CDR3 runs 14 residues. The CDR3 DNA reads TGTGCCAGCAGCCGTGGGAGGGGCAATGAAAAACTGTTTTTT. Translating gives CASSRGRGNEKLFF.

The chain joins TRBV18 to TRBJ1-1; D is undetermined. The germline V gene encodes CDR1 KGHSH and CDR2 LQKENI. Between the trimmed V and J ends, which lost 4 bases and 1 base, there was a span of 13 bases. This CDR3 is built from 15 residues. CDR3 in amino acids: CASSLTVQPNTEAFF. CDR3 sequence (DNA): TGTGCCAGCTCACTGACCGTCCAGCCGAACACTGAAGCTTTCTTT. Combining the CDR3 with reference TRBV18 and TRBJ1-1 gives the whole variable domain NAGVMQNPRHLVRRRGQEARLRCSPMKGHSHVYWYRQLPEEGLKFMVYLQKENIIDESGMPKERFSAEFPKEGPSILRIQQVVRGDSAAYFCASSLTVQPNTEAFFGQGTRLTVV.

As DNA, the CDR3 is TGTGCCAGCAGTTTAGCACTGAACACTGAAGCTTTCTTT. It specifies CASSLALNTEAFF. The V call is TRBV27, the J call TRBJ1-1; D gene unclear. With 2 bases removed from V and 0 bases from J, the gap between germline ends came to 4 bases. This CDR3 spans 13 amino acids. CDR1 is MNHEY and CDR2 is SMNVEV in the germline V gene (reference sequence).

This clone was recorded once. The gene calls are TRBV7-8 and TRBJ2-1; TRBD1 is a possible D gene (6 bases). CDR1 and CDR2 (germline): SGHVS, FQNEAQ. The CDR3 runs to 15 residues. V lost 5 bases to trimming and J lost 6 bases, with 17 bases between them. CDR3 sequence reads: CASSLTGKMPNEQFF. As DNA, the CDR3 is TGTGCCAGCAGCCTAACAGGGAAAATGCCCAATGAGCAGTTCTTC.

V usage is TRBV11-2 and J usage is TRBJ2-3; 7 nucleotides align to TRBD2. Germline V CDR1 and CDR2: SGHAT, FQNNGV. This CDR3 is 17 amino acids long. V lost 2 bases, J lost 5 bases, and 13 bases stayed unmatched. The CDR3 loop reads CASSLRISGGYIDTQYF. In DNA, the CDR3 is TGTGCCAGCAGCTTAAGGATCTCCGGGGGGTATATAGATACGCAGTATTTT.

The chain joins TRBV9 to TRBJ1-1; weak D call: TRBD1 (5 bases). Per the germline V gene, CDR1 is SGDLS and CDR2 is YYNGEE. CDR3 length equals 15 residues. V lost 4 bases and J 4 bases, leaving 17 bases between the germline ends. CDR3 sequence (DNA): TGTGCCAGCAGCTCAGGAGGGTGGGGCTCCACTGAAGCTTTCTTT. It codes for CASSSGGWGSTEAFF.

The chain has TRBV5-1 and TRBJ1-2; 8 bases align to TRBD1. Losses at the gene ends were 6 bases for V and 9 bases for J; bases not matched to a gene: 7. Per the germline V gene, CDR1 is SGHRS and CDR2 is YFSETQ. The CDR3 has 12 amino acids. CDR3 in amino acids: CASNAGGGSYTF. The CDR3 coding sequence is TGCGCCAGCAACGCAGGGGGCGGGAGCTACACCTTC.

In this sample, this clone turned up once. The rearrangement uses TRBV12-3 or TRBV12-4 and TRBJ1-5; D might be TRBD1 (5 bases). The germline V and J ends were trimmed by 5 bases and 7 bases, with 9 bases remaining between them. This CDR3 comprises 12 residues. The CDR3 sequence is CASSQGNQPQHF. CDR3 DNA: TGTGCCAGCAGTCAGGGAAACCAGCCCCAGCATTTT.

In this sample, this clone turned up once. CDR3 sequence: CASSIDGGAYGYTF. DNA for the CDR3: TGTGCCAGTAGTATAGACGGGGGCGCCTATGGCTACACCTTC. The genes are TRBV19 and TRBJ1-2, with a tentative D call TRBD1 (6 bases). CDR3 size: 14 residues. V lost 0 bases and J lost 4, with 9 bases in between. Germline loops: CDR1 LNHDA, CDR2 SQIVND (reference sequence).

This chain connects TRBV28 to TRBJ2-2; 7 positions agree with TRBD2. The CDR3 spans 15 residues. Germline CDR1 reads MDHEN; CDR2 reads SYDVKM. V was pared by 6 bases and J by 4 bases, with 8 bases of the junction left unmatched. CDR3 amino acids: CASSLGSGVTGELFF. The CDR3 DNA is TGTGCCAGCAGCCTAGGGAGCGGGGTCACCGGGGAGCTGTTTTTT.